This T cell receptor beta chain was obtained from a study of T cell responses to AZD1222 COVID-19 vaccine. Germline V lookup: CDR1 SNHLY, CDR2 FYNNEI. The CDR3 runs 13 residues. V dropped 3 bases and J dropped 1 base, with 6 bases sitting between them. The table came from immunoSEQ multiplex PCR; TCRdb's copy has only in-frame clones and leaves some out. This sample has 100,000 to 150,000 clones, with roughly 90% found just once. Note on this clone: Its antigen is unidentified.

Study-wide results and caveats: Most donors were white British, females outnumbered males, and clonal diversity was possibly underestimated. The study identified only six AZD1222 recipients as seropositive at baseline. Dominant at 160-218 and 743-854, vaccine-associated CD4 TCRs also spanned spike. Spike-specific TCR breadth and depth grew following two AZD1222 doses.

V is TRBV2 and J is TRBJ1-1; D might be TRBD1 (5 bases). This specimen consisted of peripheral blood, obtained on day 0 of AZD1222 vaccination. This TCR came from an adult in good health. The CDR3 DNA reads as TGTGCCAGCAGTGACAGGGAGAACACTGAAGCTTTCTTT. It codes for CASSDRENTEAFF.